A single sample gave rise to the 28 T cell receptor beta chains below, sequenced in a study of vaccination and CD4 T cells after COVID-19. No antigens are known for them. With the Oncomine TCR Beta short-read assay, DNA from cultured CD4+ T cells was sequenced. TCRdb reprocessed the PCR reads with MiXCR, giving one entry per CDR3 protein. The data show 9,000 to 13,000 distinct CDR3 sequences, about 60% seen once. Treatment noted: roughly 11-day PBMC culture with coronavirus spike peptide pools or control peptides (ViraFEST assay). The sequenced sample consisted of CD4+ T cells from blood, cultured in vitro. These receptors were obtained from a human donor who had recovered from COVID-19.

V usage is TRBV10-3 and J usage is TRBJ2-3, with 7 bases fitting TRBD2. After removal of 7 bases from V and 1 base from J, the junction contained 8 bases not matched to a gene. The CDR3 is made up of 15 amino acids. Germline V gene sequence: CDR1 ENHRY, CDR2 SYGVKD. CDR3 nucleotides: TGTGCCATCAAGAGGGCTAGCGGAGGCACAGATACGCAGTATTTT. Amino acid sequence: CAIKRASGGTDTQYF.

A remark on this clonotype: Being one base from a much bigger clone, this may be a read error. The chain combines TRBV7-8 with TRBJ1-2; unclear D gene. This CDR3 contains 16 residues. The germline gives CDR1 SGHVS, CDR2 FQNEAQ. The CDR3 bases are TGTGCCAGCAGCTGGAGGGAAGGGAGGCCAACGAATGGCTACGCCTTC. It codes for CASSWREGRPTNGYAF.

This chain links TRBV20-1 with TRBJ1-3; weak D call: TRBD1 (6 bases). The CDR3 loop spans 15 amino acids. The V gene's germline CDR1 is DFQATT and CDR2 SNEGSKA (reference sequence). The germline V and J ends were trimmed by 6 bases and 2 bases, with 17 bases remaining between them. CDR3 DNA: TGCAGTGCCCCAGTGGGAGGGGGAGCTGGAAACACCATATATTTT. Its translation is CSAPVGGGAGNTIYF.

This chain uses TRBV6-2 or TRBV6-3 with TRBJ1-2; the match to TRBD1 covers 10 bases. The CDR3 sequence is 15 residues long. Germline V gene sequence: CDR1 MNHEY, CDR2 SVGEGT. The J segment lost 3 bases and the V segment lost 2 bases, leaving 3 bases of the junction unmatched. The DNA of the CDR3 is TGTGCCAGCAGTTACGGACAGGGGGAGTACTATGGCTACACCTTC. It encodes CASSYGQGEYYGYTF.

The genes are TRBV11-2 and TRBJ2-1; 10 nucleotides line up with TRBD2. Germline CDR1 and CDR2: SGHAT and FQNNGV. CDR3 length equals 17 residues. Trimming cost V 0 bases and J 5 bases; bases outside gene matches: 7. CDR3 sequence reads: CASSLDLASGGHNEQFF. CDR3 coding DNA: TGTGCCAGCAGCTTAGATCTGGCTAGCGGGGGCCACAATGAGCAGTTCTTC.

The genes are TRBV4-2 and TRBJ1-5, with D possibly matching TRBD1 (5 bases). Germline loops: CDR1 LGHNA, CDR2 YNFKEQ. CDR3 length: 15 residues. Trimming shortened V by 1 base and J by 4 bases, and 11 bases separated the two germline ends. DNA of the CDR3: TGTGCCAGCAGCCAAGGCCGGGCAGGGAATCAGCCCCAGCATTTT. Encoded protein: CASSQGRAGNQPQHF.

The chain employs TRBV30 and TRBJ2-4; D uncertain. Between the trimmed V and J ends, which lost 2 bases and 0 bases, there was a span of 8 bases. The CDR3 length is 14 residues. The germline V gene encodes CDR1 GTSNPN and CDR2 SVGIG (reference sequence). CDR3 DNA sequence: TGTGCCTGGAGTCCACACTTAGCCAAAAACATTCAGTACTTC. This gives the protein CAWSPHLAKNIQYF.

The chain uses TRBV25-1 and TRBJ2-7; D perhaps matches TRBD2 (6 bases). Between the trimmed V and J ends, which lost 3 bases and 2 bases, there was a span of 11 bases. In germline, CDR1 is MGHDK, CDR2 SYGVNS. The CDR3 sequence is 14 residues long. CDR3 coding DNA: TGTGCCAGCAGTGAGCGGGGAAAAACCTACGAGCAGTACTTC. As protein: CASSERGKTYEQYF.

This clonotype was seen more than once but under ten times. The chain has TRBV4-1 and TRBJ2-2, with 8 bases matching TRBD1. CDR1 MGHRA and CDR2 YSYEKL come from the germline V gene. With V trimmed by 4 bases and J by 4 bases, 2 bases remained unmatched. The CDR3 is 14 residues long. This chain's CDR3 is CASSRTGGTGELFF. In nucleotides, the CDR3 is TGCGCCAGCAGCCGAACAGGGGGCACCGGGGAGCTGTTTTTT.

This chain links TRBV6-1 with TRBJ1-2, with D possibly matching TRBD1 (5 bases). Trimming pared 2 bases from V and 4 bases from J, leaving 20 bases between. The germline CDR1 and CDR2 sequences are MNHNS and SASEGT. The CDR3 length is 17 residues. DNA of the CDR3: TGTGCCAGCAGTGAAAGTGTCGATGTCGGGGGAGGCTATGGCTACACCTTC. Translation gives CASSESVDVGGGYGYTF.

The V and J genes are TRBV7-2 and TRBJ2-3; D remains ambiguous. Germline V gives CDR1 SGHTA, CDR2 FQGNSA. This CDR3 comprises 13 residues. The germline V and J ends were trimmed by 1 base and 2 bases, with 4 bases remaining between them. In DNA form, the CDR3 reads TGTGCCAGCAGCTTAGGACACACAGATACGCAGTATTTT. Translating it yields CASSLGHTDTQYF. The variable domain in full, completed from reference TRBV7-2 and TRBJ2-3, reads GAGVSQSPSNKVTEKGKDVELRCDPISGHTALYWYRQSLGQGLEFLIYFQGNSAPDKSGLPSDRFSAERTGGSVSTLTIQRTQQEDSAVYLCASSLGHTDTQYFGPGTRLTVL.

This clonotype was counted once. The rearrangement joins TRBV30 to TRBJ2-2, with 8 bases aligning to TRBD2. Germline CDR1 reads GTSNPN; CDR2 reads SVGIG (reference sequence). V was pared by 1 base and J by 6 bases, with 13 bases of the junction left unmatched. The length of the CDR3 is 17 residues. CDR3 amino acids: CAWSDQSGGSWAGELFF. Here the CDR3 DNA reads TGTGCCTGGAGTGATCAATCGGGGGGGTCTTGGGCCGGGGAGCTGTTTTTT.

This clonotype was seen more than once but under ten times. V is TRBV27 and J is TRBJ2-3; D unresolved. V shed 2 bases and J shed 1 base, with 7 bases lying between them. From germline, CDR1 is MNHEY and CDR2 SMNVEV (reference sequence). This CDR3 is 14 amino acids long. Written as DNA, the CDR3 is TGTGCCAGCAGTTTACTGTTCGGCACAGATACGCAGTATTTT. Protein: CASSLLFGTDTQYF.

The CDR3 DNA sequence: TGTGCCAGCAGCTCTACTGACAGGGTCACCGGGGAGCTGTTTTTT. It codes for CASSSTDRVTGELFF. The chain combines TRBV7-9 with TRBJ2-2; the match to TRBD1 covers 7 bases. V was clipped by 4 bases and J by 4 bases; unmatched bases: 6. The CDR3 is made up of 15 amino acids. Germline lookup yields CDR1 SEHNR and CDR2 FQNEAQ (reference sequence).

The genes are TRBV5-4 and TRBJ1-1, with 7 bases identical to TRBD1. CDR1 SGHNT and CDR2 YYREEE come from the germline V gene (reference sequence). CDR3 length equals 14 residues. V was clipped by 4 bases and J by 5 bases; unmatched bases: 8. The CDR3 region has the DNA TGTGCCAGCAGCAGCACAGGGGAGGCGACTGAAGCTTTCTTT. Translating gives CASSSTGEATEAFF. The full variable domain, in which reference TRBV5-4 and TRBJ1-1 provide the parts outside the CDR3, is ETGVTQSPTHLIKTRGQQVTLRCSSQSGHNTVSWYQQALGQGPQFIFQYYREEENGRGNFPPRFSGLQFPNYSSELNVNALELDDSALYLCASSSTGEATEAFFGQGTRLTVV.

This clonotype occurred a few times. V is TRBV6-1 and J is TRBJ2-5, with unresolved D. CDR1 and CDR2 from the germline V gene are MNHNS and SASEGT. V lost 6 bases to trimming and J lost 7 bases, with 15 bases between them. CDR3 length: 13 residues. CDR3 DNA sequence: TGTGCCAGCAGGAGGACCGAAGTAGGGACCCAGTACTTC. It yields the protein CASRRTEVGTQYF.

The V and J genes are TRBV2 and TRBJ1-3; D gene ambiguous. The CDR3 extends over 15 amino acids. From germline, CDR1 is SNHLY and CDR2 FYNNEI. Trimming cost V 4 bases and J 2 bases, with 12 bases left between them. The CDR3 nucleotides are TGTGCCAGCAGTGGCCAAGGATTTGCTGGAAACACCATATATTTT. Amino acids: CASSGQGFAGNTIYF.

This sequence joins TRBV23-1 and TRBJ2-1; 9 nucleotides align to TRBD2. TRBV23-1 is given ORF status, its function remaining uncertain. The CDR3 covers 16 residues. V shed 1 base and J 8 bases; nucleotides not matched to a gene: 9. For the CDR3, the DNA is TGCGCCAGCAGTCAATGTCTGGCGGGGGGGCTCCATGAGCAGTTCTTC. It specifies CASSQCLAGGLHEQFF.

This clonotype was detected only a few times. The CDR3 protein is CSASRSQETQYF. In DNA, the CDR3 is TGCAGTGCTAGTCGTTCCCAAGAGACCCAGTACTTC. The genes are TRBV20-1 and TRBJ2-5; D call uncertain. The germline V gene encodes CDR1 DFQATT and CDR2 SNEGSKA (reference sequence). CDR3 length: 12 amino acids. The V and J ends lost 3 bases and 1 base respectively, with 6 bases between them.

The J gene is TRBJ1-1, the V gene TRBV2, with D maybe TRBD1 (5 bases). Per germline, CDR1 SNHLY and CDR2 FYNNEI. V gave up 6 bases and J gave up 11 bases, with 16 bases separating them. This CDR3 has 12 amino acids. In DNA form, the CDR3 reads TGTGCCAGCAGCGTCTCACAGGCCCCGGCTTTCTTT. Translating it yields CASSVSQAPAFF.

The table lists this clonotype with a few counts. The chain has TRBV20-1 and TRBJ2-2; TRBD2 agrees at 9 bases. The ends lost 1 base at V and 9 bases at J; junction bases unmatched: 12. The CDR3 totals 16 residues. Germline lookup yields CDR1 DFQATT and CDR2 SNEGSKA (reference sequence). In nucleotides, the CDR3 is TGCAGTGCTAGAGTTGTGGTTAGCGGGGGCTCGAGGGAGCTGTTTTTT. It specifies CSARVVVSGGSRELFF.

This chain joins TRBV10-3 and TRBJ2-1, with TRBD2 identical over 7 bases. Germline lookup yields CDR1 ENHRY and CDR2 SYGVKD. The CDR3 runs to 15 residues. V gave up 7 bases and J gave up 6 bases; unmatched junction bases: 12. In DNA form, the CDR3 reads TGTGCCATCATGAGCGAGGGAGGGCCGGCCAATGAGCAGTTCTTC. It specifies CAIMSEGGPANEQFF.

This clonotype appeared a few times. This chain joins TRBV19 and TRBJ2-3; possibly TRBD1 for D (6 bases). Trimming cost V 9 bases and J 3 bases, with 19 bases left between them. The CDR3 covers 15 residues. Germline V gene sequence: CDR1 LNHDA, CDR2 SQIVND (reference sequence). The CDR3 here is CASSNQGLETDTQYF. The DNA of the CDR3 is TGTGCCAGCTCCAATCAGGGGCTGGAGACAGATACGCAGTATTTT.

The chain is built from TRBV11-3 and TRBJ2-7; TRBD2 matches 14 bases. The CDR3 covers 20 residues. With 4 bases clipped from V and 3 bases from J, the junction kept 17 bases outside the gene matches. Germline-derived CDR1 and CDR2 are SGHNT and YENEEA. The CDR3 sequence: CASSSPQGLAGASSHYEQYF. The DNA of the CDR3 is TGTGCCAGCAGCTCACCCCAGGGACTAGCGGGGGCCTCGTCGCACTACGAGCAGTACTTC.

The chain employs TRBV12-2 and TRBJ1-1; the D segment call TRBD1 is taken from the table without a DNA check. TRBV12-2 is a known pseudogene. The CDR3 has 16 residues. The CDR3 bases are TGTGCAAGTCGCTTACTATCACTTAGCCGGGACACTGAAGCTTTCTTT. Residues: CASRLLSLSRDTEAFF.

This clonotype was counted once. This chain joins TRBV19 and TRBJ1-2, with D perhaps TRBD1 (5 bases). Trimming removed 4 bases at V and 1 base at J, with 13 bases between. Germline CDR1 and CDR2: LNHDA and SQIVND (reference sequence). The CDR3 has 15 residues. CDR3 protein: CASSTRDRGNYGYTF. CDR3 coding DNA: TGTGCCAGTAGTACCAGGGATAGGGGTAACTATGGCTACACCTTC.

This chain connects TRBV2 to TRBJ2-2, with D uncertain. In germline, CDR1 is SNHLY, CDR2 FYNNEI. V lost 6 bases and J lost 0, with 8 bases in between. The CDR3 contains 14 residues. DNA of the CDR3: TGTGCCAGCAGCAGGACGGCGAACACCGGGGAGCTGTTTTTT. It is translated as CASSRTANTGELFF.

The J gene is TRBJ1-1, the V gene TRBV12-3 or TRBV12-4; 10 nucleotides line up with TRBD1. V lost 6 bases to trimming and J lost 11 bases; unmatched junction nucleotides: 9. This CDR3 is built from 13 residues. Here the CDR3 DNA reads TGTGCCAGCAGCCGGGGGACAGGGGTAGACGCTTTCTTT. Its protein product is CASSRGTGVDAFF.